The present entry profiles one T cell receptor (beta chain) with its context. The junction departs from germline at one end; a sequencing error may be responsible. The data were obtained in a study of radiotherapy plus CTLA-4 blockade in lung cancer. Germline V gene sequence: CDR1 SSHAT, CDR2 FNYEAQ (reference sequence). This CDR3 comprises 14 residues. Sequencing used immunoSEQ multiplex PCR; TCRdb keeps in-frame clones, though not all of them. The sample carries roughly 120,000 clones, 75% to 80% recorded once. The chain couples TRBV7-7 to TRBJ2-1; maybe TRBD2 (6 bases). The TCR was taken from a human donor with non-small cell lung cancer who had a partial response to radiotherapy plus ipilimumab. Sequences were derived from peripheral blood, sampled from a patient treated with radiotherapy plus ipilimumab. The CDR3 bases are TGTGCTAGCAGCTCGGGACTGAGCTACAATGAGCAGTTCTTC. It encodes CASSSGLSYNEQFF.